This T cell receptor beta chain was observed in a study of T cells in localized non-small cell lung cancer. In its sample, this clone was seen once. Its antigen remains unknown. Study-level results: In adjacent lung appeared a median 57 of the top 100 tumor clones. Uninvolved adjacent lung, not tumor, had the highest T cell clonality. Because researchers sequenced only one region of the tumor, heterogeneity is still possible.

The protocol was immunoSEQ multiplex PCR, while the TCRdb copy is restricted to in-frame clones and leaves out a portion. The table lists 15,000 or so clones, around 83% of them singletons. Unmatched junction bases numbered 2, after V lost 4 bases and J lost 1 base. The germline V gene encodes CDR1 SGHAT and CDR2 FQNNGV. The CDR3 spans 14 residues. The sequence came from a male donor at least 60 years old with stage III lung adenocarcinoma. The chain recombines TRBV11-2 with TRBJ2-3, with TRBD1 matching 7 bases. The sample here was peripheral blood, taken before any cancer treatment. Here the CDR3 DNA reads TGTGCCAGCAGCTCGGGACAGCGCACAGATACGCAGTATTTT. It is translated as CASSSGQRTDTQYF. The variable domain in full, completed from reference TRBV11-2 and TRBJ2-3, reads EAGVAQSPRYKIIEKRQSVAFWCNPISGHATLYWYQQILGQGPKLLIQFQNNGVVDDSQLPKDRFSAERLKGVDSTLKIQPAKLEDSAVYLCASSSGQRTDTQYFGPGTRLTVL.